This T cell receptor (beta chain) was recovered during a study of metastatic and nonmetastatic thyroid tumors. Study information: From malignant and benign thyroid patients, repertoires in blood and in tumor or nodule tissue were compared.

There were no patients who had received any treatment before thyroid surgery. Through MiXCR, TCRdb re-clonotyped the PCR reads. The sample has around 40,000 clones, roughly 15% seen once. This clone was picked up one time. This may stem from a read error, because a much larger clone lies one nucleotide away. Sequencing was done on a sample of blood. This receptor was taken from a male donor with papillary thyroid cancer or a benign thyroid nodule (not recorded which). Some clones in this sample may be carry-over from other donors' samples.

The CDR3 is CSARGRDHSYNEQFF. CDR3 bases: TGCAGTGCTAGAGGCCGGGACCACTCCTACAATGAGCAGTTCTTC. J is TRBJ2-1 and V is TRBV20-1; D is perhaps TRBD1 or TRBD2 (5 bases each). The CDR3 runs 15 residues. Deletions cut 1 base from V and 0 bases from J, with 10 bases between. Germline lookup yields CDR1 DFQATT and CDR2 SNEGSKA (reference sequence).